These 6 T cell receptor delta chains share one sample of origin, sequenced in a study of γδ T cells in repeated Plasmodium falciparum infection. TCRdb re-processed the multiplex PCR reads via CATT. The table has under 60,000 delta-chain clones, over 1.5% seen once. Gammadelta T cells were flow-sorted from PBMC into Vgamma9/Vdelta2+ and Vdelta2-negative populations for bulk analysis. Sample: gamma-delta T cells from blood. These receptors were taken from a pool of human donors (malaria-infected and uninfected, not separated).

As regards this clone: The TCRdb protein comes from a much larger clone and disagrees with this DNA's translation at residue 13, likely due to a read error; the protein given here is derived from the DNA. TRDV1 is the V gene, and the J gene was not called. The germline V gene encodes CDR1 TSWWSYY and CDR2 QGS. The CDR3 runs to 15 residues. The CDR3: CALGGDPDPADKPIF. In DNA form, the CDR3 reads TGTGCTCTTGGGGGGGACCCCGATCCTGCCGATAAACCCATCTTT.

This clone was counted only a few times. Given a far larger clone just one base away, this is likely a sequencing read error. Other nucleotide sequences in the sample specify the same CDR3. CDR3 nucleotide sequence: TGTGCTCTTCTGACCGCAACAAGGAGTTCGGCTGATAAACTCATCTTT. The encoded protein is CALLTATRSSADKLIF. V and J are TRDV1 and TRDJ1; D call uncertain. TCRdb does not report a J gene; here it was assigned by matching the DNA to germline references. CDR3 length: 16 amino acids. Looked up from germline, CDR1 is TSWWSYY and CDR2 is QGS. Between the trimmed V and J ends, which lost 8 bases and 5 bases, there was a span of 24 bases.

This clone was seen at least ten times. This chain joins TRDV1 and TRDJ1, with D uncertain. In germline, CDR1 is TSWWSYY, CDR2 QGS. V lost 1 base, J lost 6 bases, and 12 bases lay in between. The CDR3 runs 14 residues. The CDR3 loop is CALGERGGTHKLIF. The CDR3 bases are TGTGCTCTTGGGGAACGGGGCGGGACCCATAAACTCATCTTT.

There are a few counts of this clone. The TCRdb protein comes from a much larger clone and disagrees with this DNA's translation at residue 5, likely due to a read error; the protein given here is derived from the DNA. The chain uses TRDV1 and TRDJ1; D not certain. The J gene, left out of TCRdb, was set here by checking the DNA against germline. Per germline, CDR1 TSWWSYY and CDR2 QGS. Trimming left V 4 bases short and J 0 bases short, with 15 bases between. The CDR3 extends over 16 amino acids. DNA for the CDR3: TGTGCTCTTGGGGGACTGCCCCCACCGTACACCGATAAACTCATCTTT. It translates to CALGGLPPPYTDKLIF.

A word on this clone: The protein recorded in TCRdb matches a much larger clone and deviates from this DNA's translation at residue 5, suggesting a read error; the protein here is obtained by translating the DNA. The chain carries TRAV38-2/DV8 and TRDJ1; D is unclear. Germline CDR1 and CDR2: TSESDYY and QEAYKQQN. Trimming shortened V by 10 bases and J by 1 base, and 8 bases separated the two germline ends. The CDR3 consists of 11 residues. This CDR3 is CAHRGTDKLIF. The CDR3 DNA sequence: TGTGCTCACCGGGGCACCGATAAACTCATCTTT.

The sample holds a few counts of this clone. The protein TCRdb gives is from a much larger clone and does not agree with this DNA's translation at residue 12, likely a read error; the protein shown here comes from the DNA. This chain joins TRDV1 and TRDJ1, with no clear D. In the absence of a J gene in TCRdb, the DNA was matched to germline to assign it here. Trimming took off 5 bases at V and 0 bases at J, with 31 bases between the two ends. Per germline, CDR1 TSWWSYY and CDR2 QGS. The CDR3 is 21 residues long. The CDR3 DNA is TGTGCTCTTGGGAACCTTAGGGCCTCGGGACGAGACACCCCTTACACCGATAAACTCATCTTT. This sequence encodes CALGNLRASGRDTPYTDKLIF.